The 14 T cell receptor beta chains below were found in one sample sequenced in a study of untreated major depressive disorder. Study outcomes and limitations: Depressed patients' CD4+ T cells carried increased TRBV05-01 (Vbeta 5.1) usage versus control CD4+ T cells.

These receptors have no known antigen. Using immunoSEQ multiplex PCR, the repertoire was profiled, and TCRdb retains in-frame clones only, with some absent. This sample has under 25,000 clones, with 80% to 95% found just once. The sequenced material came from CD4+ T cells from PBMCs. The receptors stem from a woman aged 40-49 years with major depressive disorder.

V gene TRBV5-1 combines with J gene TRBJ2-3, with D possibly matching TRBD2 (5 bases). Germline V CDR1 and CDR2: SGHRS, YFSETQ. V lost 3 bases, J lost 7 bases, and 21 bases lay in between. This CDR3 has 16 residues. CDR3 sequence: CASSSVGGNSLNTQYF. CDR3 DNA: TGCGCCAGCAGCTCGGTAGGAGGAAACTCTCTCAATACGCAGTATTTT.

CDR3 amino acids: CASRVTGAFYEQYF. DNA for the CDR3: TGTGCCAGCAGGGTGACAGGGGCCTTCTACGAGCAGTACTTC. This chain connects TRBV6-5 to TRBJ2-7; 8 nucleotides align to TRBD1. Germline trimming cut 6 bases from V and 3 bases from J; bases unmatched to any gene: 7. Germline V gives CDR1 MNHEY, CDR2 SVGAGI. The CDR3 contains 14 residues.

The chain is built from TRBV18 and TRBJ2-7; 11 bases agree with TRBD1. Germline V lookup: CDR1 KGHSH, CDR2 LQKENI. Unmatched junction bases numbered 10, after V lost 2 bases and J lost 4 bases. This CDR3 region has 17 residues. This CDR3 is CASSPDSDRGLGYEQYV. The CDR3 nucleotides are TGTGCCAGCTCACCAGATTCGGACAGGGGGCTTGGGTACGAGCAGTACGTC.

The chain combines TRBV5-4 with TRBJ2-5; the D gene is possibly TRBD1 (5 bases). Germline assignment: CDR1 SGHNT and CDR2 YYREEE (reference sequence). V dropped 0 bases and J dropped 0 bases, with 15 bases sitting between them. The length of the CDR3 is 17 residues. The CDR3 is CASSLGIIGRDQETQYF. Written as DNA, the CDR3 is TGTGCCAGCAGCTTGGGCATCATCGGCAGGGACCAAGAGACCCAGTACTTC.

J is TRBJ2-2 and V is TRBV7-7; 9 nucleotides match TRBD1. Germline V CDR1 and CDR2: SSHAT, FNYEAQ (reference sequence). CDR3 length: 13 residues. CDR3: CATPGQGSGELFF. The DNA of the CDR3 is TGTGCTACACCGGGACAGGGTTCCGGGGAGCTGTTTTTT.

This clone came up once. The chain uses TRBV19 and TRBJ2-3; 12 bases line up with TRBD2. Losses at the gene ends were 4 bases for V and 4 bases for J; bases not matched to a gene: 3. Per the germline V gene, CDR1 is LNHDA and CDR2 is SQIVND (reference sequence). This CDR3 is 15 amino acids long. The CDR3 spells CASSTTSGGPDTQYF. The CDR3 region has the DNA TGTGCCAGTAGTACTACTAGCGGGGGGCCAGATACGCAGTATTTT. Looking up the rest from reference TRBV19 and TRBJ2-3 gives the full variable domain: DGGITQSPKYLFRKEGQNVTLSCEQNLNHDAMYWYRQDPGQGLRLIYYSQIVNDFQKGDIAEGYSVSREKKESFPLTVTSAQKNPTAFYLCASSTTSGGPDTQYFGPGTRLTVL.

The chain uses TRBV27 and TRBJ1-1; a possible D gene is TRBD1 (6 bases). The CDR3 is 13 residues long. Germline V CDR1 and CDR2: MNHEY, SMNVEV (reference sequence). V was shortened by 8 bases and J by 2 bases, with 12 bases between the two germline ends. CDR3 sequence: CASGPDSNTEAFF. CDR3 nucleotide sequence: TGTGCCAGCGGCCCGGACAGCAACACTGAAGCTTTCTTT.

A remark on this clone: The germline gene is not matched at one end of the junction; a read error may be the cause. This chain uses TRBV29-1 with TRBJ2-3; 10 nucleotides line up with TRBD2. Germline-derived CDR1 and CDR2 are SQVTM and ANQGSEA. This CDR3 is built from 15 residues. This chain's CDR3 is CSVEAGGPLTDTQYF. CDR3 coding DNA: TGCAGCGTGGAAGCGGGAGGGCCATTGACGGATACGCAGTATTTT.

This chain connects TRBV27 to TRBJ1-4; 7 nucleotides match TRBD1. V shed 7 bases and J 7 bases; nucleotides not matched to a gene: 9. The CDR3 loop spans 14 amino acids. Germline V lookup: CDR1 MNHEY, CDR2 SMNVEV (reference sequence). The CDR3 spells CASTETGLGEKLFF. The CDR3 coding sequence is TGTGCCAGCACCGAGACAGGGCTAGGTGAAAAACTGTTTTTT.

The chain joins TRBV5-4 to TRBJ1-5, with D perhaps matching TRBD1 (6 bases). V lost 3 bases and J 4 bases, leaving 11 bases between the germline ends. The CDR3 covers 14 residues. Per germline, CDR1 SGHNT and CDR2 YYREEE (reference sequence). The CDR3 DNA is TGTGCCAGCAGCTCATTTCAGGGGAATCAGCCCCAGCATTTT. Translated, it gives CASSSFQGNQPQHF.

The chain is built from TRBV7-3 and TRBJ2-2; D is undetermined. V shed 2 bases and J shed 8 bases, with 12 bases lying between them. Germline V gene lookup returns CDR1 SGHTA and CDR2 FQGTGA. The CDR3 runs 14 residues. The CDR3 spells CASSLFAPPGELFF. Written as DNA, the CDR3 is TGTGCCAGCAGCTTATTTGCTCCCCCAGGGGAGCTGTTTTTT.

Remarks on this clone: At one boundary the junction diverges from the germline segment, which might be a read error. This sequence joins TRBV7-7 and TRBJ2-7, with 8 bases fitting TRBD1. This CDR3 contains 13 residues. The germline V gene encodes CDR1 SSHAT and CDR2 FNYEAQ (reference sequence). CDR3: CASSLDRGGEQYF. The CDR3 nucleotides are TGTGCTAGCAGCTTAGACAGGGGAGGCGAGCAGTACTTC.

The V gene is TRBV6-1, the J gene TRBJ1-3, with TRBD1 as a possible D gene (5 bases). CDR1 and CDR2 (germline): MNHNS, SASEGT. There are 15 residues in the CDR3. V lost 0 bases to trimming and J lost 4 bases, with 10 bases between them. As DNA, the CDR3 is TGTGCCAGCAGTGAAGCTGACCGGGGGGGAAACACCATATATTTT. This sequence encodes CASSEADRGGNTIYF.

The chain combines TRBV7-3 with TRBJ1-2; D may be TRBD1 (6 bases). The germline V gene encodes CDR1 SGHTA and CDR2 FQGTGA. The CDR3 runs 13 residues. Trimming left V 4 bases short and J 7 bases short, with 13 bases between. The CDR3: CASSSRQGFGYTF. The CDR3 DNA reads TGTGCCAGCAGCTCCCGGCAGGGGTTTGGCTACACCTTC.